This T cell receptor beta chain was captured in a study of control samples from healthy donors and cancer patients. The CDR3 spans 14 residues. The V gene's germline CDR1 is MDHEN and CDR2 SYDVKM. Clones were sequenced by immunoSEQ multiplex PCR, and TCRdb holds only the in-frame ones, with some missing. The sample lists 90,000 to 140,000 clones, 83% occurring once. This chain joins TRBV28 and TRBJ1-2; D unclear. The sequence came from a woman aged 45-65 years in good health. Sequencing used blood. The CDR3 spells CVTTEGIEDYGYTF. The CDR3 coding sequence is TGTGTCACAACAGAGGGAATAGAGGACTATGGCTACACCTTC.